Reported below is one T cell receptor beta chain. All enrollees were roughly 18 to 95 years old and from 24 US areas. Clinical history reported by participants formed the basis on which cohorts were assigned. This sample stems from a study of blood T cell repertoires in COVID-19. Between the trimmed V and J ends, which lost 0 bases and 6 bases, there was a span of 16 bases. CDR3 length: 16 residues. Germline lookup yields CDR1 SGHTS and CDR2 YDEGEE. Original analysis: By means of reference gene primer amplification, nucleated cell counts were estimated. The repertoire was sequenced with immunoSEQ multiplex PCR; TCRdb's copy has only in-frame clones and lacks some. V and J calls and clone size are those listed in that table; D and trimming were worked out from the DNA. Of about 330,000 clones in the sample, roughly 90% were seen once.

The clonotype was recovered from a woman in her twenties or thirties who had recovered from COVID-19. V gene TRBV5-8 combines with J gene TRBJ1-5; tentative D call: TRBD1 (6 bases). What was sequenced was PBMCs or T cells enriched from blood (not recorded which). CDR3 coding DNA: TGTGCCAGCAGCTTGGTGGATTGGGGGCTTCGTCAGCCCCAGCATTTT. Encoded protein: CASSLVDWGLRQPQHF.